Following are 16 T cell receptor beta chains from one sample sequenced in a study of cytomegalovirus exposure and HLA in healthy donors. Primers: 60 Vbeta forward and 13 Jbeta reverse. Repertoires were generated with immunoSEQ multiplex PCR, while TCRdb's copy carries only in-frame clones and drops some. This table has approximately 55,000 clones, roughly four fifths appearing once. The specimen was PBMCs. These receptor sequences come from a boy younger than 18 in good health and CMV-seropositive.

This chain joins TRBV29-1 and TRBJ2-5, with D possibly TRBD2 on 5 matching bases. Trimming took 4 bases from V and 3 from J, leaving 15 bases between them. Germline V CDR1 and CDR2: SQVTM, ANQGSEA. The CDR3 runs 14 residues. CDR3 coding DNA: TGCAGCGTTGCGAAAGGCCCGAGGGAAGAGACCCAGTACTTC. Translation gives CSVAKGPREETQYF.

The genes are TRBV7-6 and TRBJ2-5, with a possible D match to TRBD1 (5 bases). The germline V gene encodes CDR1 SGHVS and CDR2 FNYEAQ. V lost 3 bases and J lost 2, with 7 bases in between. The CDR3 consists of 13 residues. CDR3 in DNA: TGTGCCAGCAGCTTCGGACAACAAGAGACCCAGTACTTC. Protein sequence: CASSFGQQETQYF.

This clone has only one observation. This chain joins TRBV7-2 and TRBJ1-2; D perhaps matches TRBD1 (6 bases). CDR3 length: 14 amino acids. Germline V gives CDR1 SGHTA, CDR2 FQGNSA. The germline V and J ends were trimmed by 5 bases and 4 bases, with 14 bases remaining between them. The CDR3 bases are TGTGCCAGCAGCAGCCGGGACACCGTCTATGGCTACACCTTC. This encodes CASSSRDTVYGYTF.

On this clone itself: At one boundary the junction diverges from the germline segment, which might be a read error. This chain connects TRBV19 to TRBJ1-5; D is ambiguous. CDR1 is LNHDA and CDR2 is SQIVND in the germline V gene (reference sequence). There are 15 residues in the CDR3. The CDR3 sequence: CASSLANTDNEPQHF. CDR3 in DNA: TGTGCCAGTAGTTTGGCGAACACCGACAATGAGCCCCAGCATTTT.

V usage is TRBV18 and J usage is TRBJ1-2; no clear D. The V end lost 2 bases, the J end lost 4 bases, and 14 bases lay between the germline ends. The CDR3 is 15 amino acids. Looked up from germline, CDR1 is KGHSH and CDR2 is LQKENI. The CDR3: CASSPSENPIYGYTF. The CDR3 coding sequence is TGTGCCAGCTCACCAAGCGAAAACCCCATCTATGGCTACACCTTC.

This chain uses TRBV19 with TRBJ2-3; perhaps TRBD1 as D (6 bases). The CDR3 loop spans 15 amino acids. Germline loops: CDR1 LNHDA, CDR2 SQIVND (reference sequence). V was shortened by 10 bases and J by 1 base, with 18 bases between the two germline ends. The CDR3: CAIEGVSRCTDTQYF. Written as DNA, the CDR3 is TGTGCCATTGAGGGGGTGTCGAGGTGCACAGATACGCAGTATTTT.

The chain uses TRBV6-5 and TRBJ1-2, with a weak D call TRBD1 (5 bases). V gave up 4 bases and J gave up 4 bases, with 13 bases separating them. Germline lookup yields CDR1 MNHEY and CDR2 SVGAGI. The CDR3 has 14 residues. The chain's CDR3 is CASSFTGVSYGYTF. The DNA of the CDR3 is TGTGCCAGCAGTTTTACAGGAGTCAGCTATGGCTACACCTTC.

The rearrangement links TRBV6-5 to TRBJ1-2, with 7 bases aligning to TRBD1. Germline V gene lookup returns CDR1 MNHEY and CDR2 SVGAGI. The CDR3 consists of 15 residues. V trimming: 2 bases; J trimming: 3 bases; junction bases outside the gene matches: 6. CDR3: CASSYAETGYYGYTF. The DNA of the CDR3 is TGTGCCAGCAGTTACGCTGAGACAGGGTACTATGGCTACACCTTC.

The chain recombines TRBV18 with TRBJ1-2; D is possibly TRBD1 (6 bases). This CDR3 comprises 15 residues. Trimming shortened V by 8 bases and J by 2 bases, and 18 bases separated the two germline ends. Germline loops: CDR1 KGHSH, CDR2 LQKENI. The CDR3 loop reads CASQKSTGNNYGYTF. CDR3 nucleotides: TGTGCCAGCCAAAAATCGACAGGCAACAACTATGGCTACACCTTC.

The chain links TRBV6-1 to TRBJ2-7, with D tentatively TRBD1 (7 bases). V was clipped by 9 bases and J by 7 bases, with 22 bases between them. Germline CDR1 and CDR2: MNHNS and SASEGT. The CDR3 is made up of 14 amino acids. CDR3 sequence reads: CASTQDREVREQYF. The CDR3 bases are TGTGCCAGTACCCAAGACAGGGAGGTGAGGGAGCAGTACTTC.

The V gene is TRBV4-1, the J gene TRBJ1-2, with 9 bases matching TRBD1. Germline CDR1 reads MGHRA; CDR2 reads YSYEKL. Trimming removed 5 bases from V and 8 bases from J; junction bases left unmatched: 15. This CDR3 region has 16 residues. Here the CDR3 DNA reads TGCGCCAGCAGCTGGCGGCCGGGACAGGGTGAAGTAGGCTACACCTTC. It translates to CASSWRPGQGEVGYTF.

V usage is TRBV7-9 and J usage is TRBJ1-4; D perhaps matches TRBD1 (6 bases). CDR3 length equals 15 residues. The ends were cut back, 5 bases at V and 8 bases at J, with 18 bases in the middle. In germline, CDR1 is SEHNR, CDR2 FQNEAQ (reference sequence). The CDR3 region has the DNA TGTGCCAGCAGCACCCCGGAGAGGGGGGGCGAAAAACTGTTTTTT. Translating it yields CASSTPERGGEKLFF.

Note on this clone: In this CDR3 the conserved last residue, phenylalanine or tryptophan, is missing, so a read error is likely. This sequence joins TRBV2 and TRBJ2-7, with 8 bases identical to TRBD1. There are 15 residues in the CDR3. V shed 6 bases and J 3 bases; nucleotides not matched to a gene: 10. Germline V gives CDR1 SNHLY, CDR2 FYNNEI. The CDR3 bases are TGTGCCAGCAGCGCCGGGACAGGTAACTTCTACGAGCAGTACCTC. Amino acids: CASSAGTGNFYEQYL.

The rearrangement links TRBV7-9 to TRBJ2-3; D ambiguous. Looked up from germline, CDR1 is SEHNR and CDR2 is FQNEAQ (reference sequence). This CDR3 is 14 amino acids long. Trimming cost V 1 base and J 2 bases, with 7 bases left between them. CDR3 nucleotides: TGTGCCAGCAGCTTAGGGTGGCCCACAGATACGCAGTATTTT. Translated, it gives CASSLGWPTDTQYF.

V gene TRBV2 combines with J gene TRBJ2-3, with a tentative D call TRBD2 (7 bases). The CDR3 consists of 14 residues. Looked up from germline, CDR1 is SNHLY and CDR2 is FYNNEI. V was pared by 1 base and J by 6 bases, with 11 bases between. CDR3: CASSEDGGPDTQYF. CDR3 sequence (DNA): TGTGCCAGCAGTGAAGACGGGGGGCCGGATACGCAGTATTTT.

This chain connects TRBV9 to TRBJ2-4; 9 bases fit TRBD1. Germline-derived CDR1 and CDR2 are SGDLS and YYNGEE. This CDR3 region has 13 residues. V gave up 4 bases and J gave up 8 bases; unmatched junction bases: 4. This CDR3 is CASSSTGGDIQYF. The DNA of the CDR3 is TGTGCCAGCAGCTCGACAGGGGGAGACATTCAGTACTTC. The full variable domain, rest sourced from reference TRBV9 and TRBJ2-4, is DSGVTQTPKHLITATGQRVTLRCSPRSGDLSVYWYQQSLDQGLQFLIQYYNGEERAKGNILERFSAQQFPDLHSELNLSSLELGDSALYFCASSSTGGDIQYFGAGTRLSVL.